This T cell receptor beta chain was captured by sequencing in a study of patients and donors after allogeneic stem cell transplantation. The CDR3 has 12 amino acids. On this clonotype itself: One junction end disagrees with the germline gene, perhaps due to a read error.

TCRdb redid the calling of the RT-PCR reads with MiXCR, one entry per CDR3 protein. The repertoire consists of around 23,000 distinct CDR3 sequences, with roughly two fifths occurring once and the leading ten covering roughly three quarters. Sequences were obtained from blood, either unsorted or a sorted T cell fraction (not recorded which). The sequence derives from a human donor who was either an allogeneic HSCT recipient or a stem cell or donor lymphocyte infusion donor (not recorded which). It is not recorded whose cells these are; they may come from a transplant donor. The chain recombines TRBV12-3 or TRBV12-4 with TRBJ2-3; D unresolved. CDR3 sequence reads: CASSIAVDTQYF. In DNA, the CDR3 is TGTGCCAGCAGTATAGCAGTAGATACGCAGTATTTT.